These 3 T cell receptor beta chains originate from one sample sequenced in a study of cytomegalovirus exposure and HLA in healthy donors. 13 Jbeta primers and 60 Vbeta primers were used for the PCR. Some clones are missing from TCRdb's copy, which holds only in-frame ones; the method was immunoSEQ multiplex PCR. The sample includes a few hundred thousand clones, roughly 80% of them seen just once. Sequenced sample: PBMCs. These receptors were collected from a man aged 30 to 39 in good health and CMV-seronegative.

V and J are TRBV5-8 and TRBJ2-7; 7 bases are a match to TRBD1. J was trimmed by 3 bases and V by 1 base; bases with no gene match: 13. CDR1 and CDR2 (germline): SGHTS, YDEGEE. This CDR3 contains 17 residues. The chain's CDR3 is CASSLNHPTGIFYEQYF. DNA of the CDR3: TGTGCCAGCAGCTTGAATCATCCGACAGGGATTTTCTACGAGCAGTACTTC.

This chain links TRBV7-9 with TRBJ2-4; D is perhaps TRBD1 (6 bases). The CDR3 consists of 17 residues. With 0 bases removed from V and 2 bases from J, the gap between germline ends came to 14 bases. Looked up from germline, CDR1 is SEHNR and CDR2 is FQNEAQ (reference sequence). CDR3 region: CASSLANHRATKNIQYF. For the CDR3, the DNA is TGTGCCAGCAGCTTAGCCAACCACAGGGCCACCAAAAACATTCAGTACTTC. Full variable domain (outside the CDR3, taken from reference TRBV7-9 and TRBJ2-4): DTGVSQNPRHKITKRGQNVTFRCDPISEHNRLYWYRQTLGQGPEFLTYFQNEAQLEKSRLLSDRFSAERPKGSFSTLEIQRTEQGDSAMYLCASSLANHRATKNIQYFGAGTRLSVL.

A few counts support this clone. The rearrangement joins TRBV5-1 to TRBJ2-7; 12 nucleotides match TRBD1. The CDR3 is made up of 14 amino acids. V was pared by 4 bases and J by 5 bases, with 4 bases of the junction left unmatched. CDR1 SGHRS and CDR2 YFSETQ come from the germline V gene. CDR3 nucleotide sequence: TGCGCCAGCAGCCCGGGACAGGGGGCGGACGAGCAGTACTTC. It yields the protein CASSPGQGADEQYF.